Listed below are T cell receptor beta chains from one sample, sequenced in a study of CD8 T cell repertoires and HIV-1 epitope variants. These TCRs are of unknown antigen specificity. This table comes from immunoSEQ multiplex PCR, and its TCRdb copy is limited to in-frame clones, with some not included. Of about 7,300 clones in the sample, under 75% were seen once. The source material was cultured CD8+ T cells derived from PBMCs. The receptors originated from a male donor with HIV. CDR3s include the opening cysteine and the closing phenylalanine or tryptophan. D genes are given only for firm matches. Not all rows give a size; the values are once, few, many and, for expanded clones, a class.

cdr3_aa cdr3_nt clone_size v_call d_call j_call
CASSHNRDQNTGELFF TGTGCCAGCAGCCACAACCGGGACCAGAACACCGGGGAGCTGTTTTTT NA TRBV28 NA TRBJ2-2
CASSFGQTKELLF TGTGCCAGCAGTTTCGGACAGACGAAGGAGTTGCTCTTT once TRBV27 NA TRBJ1-1
CASSELGDLYEQYF TGTGCCAGCAGTGAACTTGGGGACCTCTACGAGCAGTACTTC once TRBV6-1 NA TRBJ2-7
CASSFGQGIYEQYF TGTGCCAGCAGCTTTGGACAGGGGATCTACGAGCAGTACTTC NA TRBV7-6 TRBD1 TRBJ2-7
CASREARTGVTEAFF TGTGCCAGCAGGGAGGCTAGGACAGGGGTGACTGAAGCTTTCTTT NA TRBV2 TRBD1 TRBJ1-1
CASSEGSGANVLTF TGCGCCAGCAGTGAGGGCTCTGGGGCCAACGTCCTGACTTTC NA TRBV10-2 NA TRBJ2-6
CASSFSGTGEAYEQYF TGTGCCAGCAGCTTCTCCGGGACAGGGGAAGCCTACGAGCAGTACTTC NA TRBV5-4 TRBD1 TRBJ2-7
CATSAGGEQYF TGTGCCACCTCCGCGGGGGGCGAGCAGTACTTC few TRBV10-3 TRBD2 TRBJ2-7
CASSKGQQGASYNEQFF TGTGCCAGCAGCAAAGGACAACAGGGGGCGTCCTACAATGAGCAGTTCTTC NA TRBV21-1 NA TRBJ2-1
CASSATSGGDTQYF TGTGCCAGCAGCGCAACTAGCGGGGGAGATACGCAGTATTTT few TRBV7-6 TRBD2 TRBJ2-3
CASTEAARGNTGYTF TGTGCCAGCACCGAAGCCGCCAGGGGGAATACTGGCTACACCTTC NA TRBV6-5 TRBD1 TRBJ1-2
CAISESTSGYYEQYF TGTGCCATCAGTGAGTCCACTAGCGGATACTACGAGCAGTACTTC NA TRBV10-3 TRBD2 TRBJ2-7
CASSSGTANNEQFF TGTGCCAGCAGCTCAGGGACAGCCAACAATGAGCAGTTCTTC NA TRBV7-9 TRBD1 TRBJ2-1
CASSEQARGTEAFF TGTGCCAGCAGCGAGCAGGCACGGGGCACTGAAGCTTTCTTT NA TRBV7-9 NA TRBJ1-1
CATLQREGGELFF TGTGCCACCTTACAGCGGGAAGGGGGGGAGCTGTTTTTT NA TRBV6-1 TRBD2 TRBJ2-2
CASSFAPGQGDAGELFF TGTGCCAGCAGCTTCGCCCCGGGACAGGGAGATGCCGGGGAGCTGTTTTTT NA TRBV11-3 TRBD1 TRBJ2-2
CSVEAGNTIYF TGCAGCGTTGAGGCGGGAAACACCATATATTTT few TRBV29-1 NA TRBJ1-3
CASRIKPNTEAFF TGTGCCAGCAGAATCAAACCGAACACTGAAGCTTTCTTT few TRBV28 NA TRBJ1-1
CASSLTQGPSDEQFF TGTGCCAGCAGCTTAACACAGGGCCCCTCGGATGAGCAGTTCTTC NA TRBV7-8 NA TRBJ2-1
CASSLGLHSPLHF TGTGCCAGCAGTTTAGGACTGCATTCACCCCTCCACTTT NA TRBV27 NA TRBJ1-6
CASSPPGLQETQYF TGTGCCAGCTCACCACCAGGCCTCCAAGAGACCCAGTACTTC once TRBV18 NA TRBJ2-5
CASSSRDSDEQFF TGTGCCAGCAGTTCCCGGGACTCGGATGAGCAGTTCTTC few TRBV6-5 NA TRBJ2-1
CASSPPGLADTEAFF TGTGCCAGCTCACCACCTGGACTGGCGGACACTGAAGCTTTCTTT few TRBV18 NA TRBJ1-1
CASRAGTQPQHF TGTGCCAGCAGAGCGGGGACTCAGCCCCAGCATTTT medium-sized TRBV7-9 NA TRBJ1-5
CASSQGDSPNNQPQHF TGCGCCAGCAGCCAGGGAGACTCTCCCAACAATCAGCCCCAGCATTTT NA TRBV5-1 NA TRBJ1-5
CASSDPYRGNTGELFF TGTGCCAGCAGTGATCCCTACAGGGGCAACACCGGGGAGCTGTTTTTT NA TRBV25-1 TRBD1 TRBJ2-2
CASSPDQVLDNEQFF TGTGCCAGCAGCCCTGACCAGGTTCTAGACAATGAGCAGTTCTTC NA TRBV28 NA TRBJ2-1
CASTGGRDYGYTF TGTGCCAGCACAGGGGGTAGGGACTATGGCTACACCTTC NA TRBV6-5 TRBD1 TRBJ1-2
CASSSPYNEQFF TGTGCCAGCAGCTCACCCTACAATGAGCAGTTCTTC NA TRBV5-4 NA TRBJ2-1
CASSSQNYGYTF TGTGCCAGCAGTTCACAGAACTATGGCTACACCTTC NA TRBV28 NA TRBJ1-2
CASSPRAGHYEQYF TGTGCCAGCAGCCCAAGGGCGGGGCACTACGAGCAGTACTTC few TRBV7-8 NA TRBJ2-7
CASSGWSNPYEQYF TGTGCCAGCAGCGGTTGGAGTAATCCCTACGAGCAGTACTTC few TRBV11-2 NA TRBJ2-7
CASSQGGGAEGEKLFF TGTGCCAGCAGCCAAGGAGGGGGGGCCGAGGGTGAAAAACTGTTTTTT NA TRBV4-2 NA TRBJ1-4
CASSLHSNYGYTF TGTGCCAGCAGTCTACATTCTAACTATGGCTACACCTTC few TRBV27 NA TRBJ1-2
CASTQGGGITEAFF TGTGCCAGCACCCAAGGGGGCGGGATCACTGAAGCTTTCTTT NA TRBV11-2 TRBD1 TRBJ1-1
CASSEGAGPLYEQYF TGTGCCAGCAGTGAAGGCGCGGGACCCCTCTACGAGCAGTACTTC NA TRBV2 NA TRBJ2-7
CASRTRPGDYEQYF TGTGCCAGCCGGACCCGGCCTGGGGACTACGAGCAGTACTTC NA TRBV2 NA TRBJ2-7
CASSPGDLRMETQYF TGTGCCAGCAGCCCTGGGGACCTTCGAATGGAGACCCAGTACTTC NA TRBV11-2 NA TRBJ2-5
CASSFWPLSDGYTF TGTGCCAGCAGTTTCTGGCCTCTGTCTGACGGCTACACCTTC few TRBV27 NA TRBJ1-2
CASSTQQGDTDTQYF TGTGCCAGCAGCACACAACAGGGGGATACAGATACGCAGTATTTT NA TRBV9 TRBD1 TRBJ2-3
CASSKAPARGREWDSNQPQHF TGTGCCAGCAGCAAAGCCCCCGCCAGGGGGCGAGAGTGGGATAGCAATCAGCCCCAGCATTTT NA TRBV21-1 NA TRBJ1-5
CASSRLANLGEQFF TGTGCCAGCAGCAGACTAGCGAATCTCGGTGAGCAGTTCTTC once TRBV5-8 TRBD2 TRBJ2-1
CASSDSSSSYNEQFF TGTGCCAGCAGTGACAGTTCAAGCTCCTACAATGAGCAGTTCTTC NA TRBV6-1 NA TRBJ2-1
CASSLWTGDEKLFF TGTGCCAGCAGCTTATGGACGGGGGATGAAAAACTGTTTTTT NA TRBV7-2 NA TRBJ1-4
CASKGGLQETQYF TGTGCCAGCAAGGGAGGCCTCCAAGAGACCCAGTACTTC few TRBV27 NA TRBJ2-5
CASSLGGTGGANQPQHF TGTGCCAGCAGTTTAGGGGGGACAGGGGGTGCGAATCAGCCCCAGCATTTT NA TRBV27 TRBD1 TRBJ1-5
CASSTGTDNSPLHF TGTGCCAGCAGTACCGGGACTGATAATTCACCCCTCCACTTT few TRBV6-5 NA TRBJ1-6
CASSLSSGVTGELFF TGTGCCAGCAGTCTGTCTAGCGGGGTTACCGGGGAGCTGTTTTTT few TRBV9 TRBD2 TRBJ2-2
CASRGVLGETQYF TGTGCCAGCAGGGGAGTATTAGGGGAGACCCAGTACTTC NA TRBV6-5 NA TRBJ2-5
CASSSDVSAYEQYF TGTGCCAGCAGTTCAGATGTCTCGGCCTACGAGCAGTACTTC few TRBV6-5 NA TRBJ2-7
CARTGTGPYEQYF TGTGCCAGAACTGGGACAGGGCCCTACGAGCAGTACTTC NA TRBV2 TRBD1 TRBJ2-7
CASSYVATDGYTF TGTGCCAGCAGTTACGTGGCGACGGATGGCTACACCTTC NA TRBV6-5 NA TRBJ1-2
CASSLGQGANEQYF TGTGCCAGCAGCCTCGGACAGGGGGCGAACGAGCAGTACTTC NA TRBV5-6 TRBD1 TRBJ2-7
CASTRARGSYNEQFF TGTGCCAGCACCCGCGCCAGGGGCTCCTACAATGAGCAGTTCTTC once TRBV28 NA TRBJ2-1
CASSQLGSGGVGETQYF TGTGCCAGCAGCCAGCTGGGGAGCGGGGGGGTAGGAGAGACCCAGTACTTC NA TRBV4-2 TRBD2 TRBJ2-5